This is a list of T cell receptor beta chains from one sample in a study of CD8 T cells in ankylosing spondylitis. One entry per CDR3 protein, called by TCRdb with MiXCR from the 5' RACE reads. The sample holds about 260,000 distinct CDR3 sequences, around 19% seen once. Material for sequencing was blood, either unsorted or a sorted T cell fraction (not recorded which). The origin of the receptors is a male donor with ankylosing spondylitis or in good health (not recorded which). Both conserved end residues are part of each CDR3. A D gene is named only where the DNA matches it firmly. Only some rows state a clone size, as once, few, many or a class for expanded clones.

v_gene,abundance,j_gene,d_gene,CDR3aa,CDR3nt
TRBV6-1,.,TRBJ2-2,TRBD1,CASSPGDSFGGELFF,TGTGCCAGCAGTCCAGGGGACAGTTTCGGCGGGGAGCTGTTTTTT
TRBV9,few,TRBJ2-5,.,CASSVETGSLQETQYF,TGTGCCAGCAGCGTAGAGACCGGCTCCCTCCAAGAGACCCAGTACTTC
TRBV10-3,many,TRBJ2-1,TRBD2,CAISPRGDPNEQFF,TGTGCCATCAGTCCCCGGGGGGACCCCAATGAGCAGTTCTTC
TRBV9,.,TRBJ2-4,.,CASSAPIGGEAKNIQYF,TGTGCCAGCAGCGCCCCCATAGGCGGGGAAGCCAAAAACATTCAGTACTTC
TRBV23-1,.,TRBJ2-3,.,CASSRDSPDTQYF,TGCGCCAGCAGTCGGGACTCCCCAGATACGCAGTATTTT
TRBV4-1,.,TRBJ2-1,.,CASSQGRTDHYNEQFF,TGCGCCAGCAGCCAAGGCCGGACGGACCACTACAATGAGCAGTTCTTC
TRBV5-1,.,TRBJ2-2,TRBD2,CASSGSASGITGELFF,TGCGCCAGCAGCGGGTCGGCTAGCGGGATCACCGGGGAGCTGTTTTTT
TRBV9,few,TRBJ1-1,.,CASSPSAGGNTEAFF,TGTGCCAGCAGCCCAAGTGCGGGGGGTAACACTGAAGCTTTCTTT
TRBV6-5,few,TRBJ2-2,.,CASSYRVRDTGELFF,TGTGCCAGCAGTTACCGGGTCAGGGACACCGGGGAGCTGTTTTTT
TRBV20-1,few,TRBJ2-2,TRBD2,CSALRGLAGGVTGELFF,TGCAGTGCTCTTCGAGGACTAGCGGGAGGAGTCACCGGGGAGCTGTTTTTT
TRBV7-2,.,TRBJ2-5,TRBD2,CASSPSWGGSGTQYF,TGTGCCAGCAGCCCTTCGTGGGGGGGTAGCGGGACCCAGTACTTC
TRBV20-1,.,TRBJ2-1,TRBD2,CSARDGGAGGNEQFF,TGCAGTGCTAGAGATGGAGGAGCGGGAGGCAATGAGCAGTTCTTC
TRBV7-9,once,TRBJ2-2,TRBD1,CASSSPGTGGPGELFF,TGTGCCAGCAGCTCTCCCGGGACAGGGGGTCCCGGGGAGCTGTTTTTT
TRBV7-3,.,TRBJ2-2,.,CASSNRVETGELFF,TGTGCCAGCAGTAACAGGGTGGAAACCGGGGAGCTGTTTTTT
TRBV7-3,many,TRBJ2-1,.,CASSLTPRGSYNEQFF,TGTGCCAGCAGCTTAACCCCCCGGGGATCCTACAATGAGCAGTTCTTC
TRBV5-1,.,TRBJ1-4,.,CASSDRSAATNEKLFF,TGCGCCAGCAGTGACCGGTCCGCCGCAACTAATGAAAAACTGTTTTTT
TRBV5-1,few,TRBJ1-1,TRBD1,CASSVEQGMGNTEAFF,TGCGCCAGCAGCGTGGAACAGGGGATGGGTAACACTGAAGCTTTCTTT
TRBV20-1,.,TRBJ1-2,TRBD1,CSARVQGLGYGYTF,TGCAGTGCTAGAGTACAGGGGTTGGGCTATGGCTACACCTTC
TRBV20-1,.,TRBJ2-4,.,CSAREGLAKNIQYF,TGCAGTGCTAGGGAGGGACTAGCCAAAAACATTCAGTACTTC
TRBV12-3/TRBV12-4,few,TRBJ1-5,.,CASSLRNLNQPQHF,TGTGCCAGCAGTTTACGAAACCTAAATCAGCCCCAGCATTTT
TRBV29-1,many,TRBJ1-2,.,CSVDPHHGYTF,TGCAGCGTTGACCCCCACCATGGCTACACCTTC
TRBV5-1,.,TRBJ1-1,.,CASSDRQLEAFF,TGCGCCAGCAGCGACAGGCAATTAGAAGCTTTCTTT
TRBV20-1,.,TRBJ2-3,TRBD2,CSALPLAGGSDTQYF,TGCAGTGCCCTCCCACTAGCGGGGGGGTCAGATACGCAGTATTTT
TRBV28,few,TRBJ2-6,.,CASSLLGANVLTF,TGTGCCAGCAGTTTATTGGGGGCCAACGTCCTGACTTTC
TRBV6-1,few,TRBJ1-1,.,CASSESQVGTEAFF,TGTGCCAGCAGTGAATCCCAGGTAGGCACTGAAGCTTTCTTT
TRBV20-1,.,TRBJ2-3,TRBD2,CSARKGLAGVDTQYF,TGCAGTGCCCGGAAGGGACTAGCGGGGGTAGATACGCAGTATTTT
TRBV7-8,.,TRBJ2-5,.,CASSLNLGSTQYF,TGTGCCAGCAGCTTGAATCTGGGCTCGACCCAGTACTTC
TRBV12-3/TRBV12-4,.,TRBJ2-2,.,CASSPWRNTGELFF,TGTGCCAGCAGTCCTTGGAGAAACACCGGGGAGCTGTTTTTT
TRBV12-3/TRBV12-4,.,TRBJ2-5,.,CASMGFPDRQETQYF,TGTGCCAGCATGGGGTTCCCCGATCGCCAAGAGACCCAGTACTTC
TRBV5-1,few,TRBJ2-1,.,CASSAGTPAYNEQFF,TGCGCCAGCAGCGCCGGGACCCCGGCGTACAATGAGCAGTTCTTC
TRBV29-1,.,TRBJ1-1,TRBD1,CSVVQGAWDTEAFF,TGCAGCGTCGTACAGGGGGCTTGGGACACTGAAGCTTTCTTT
TRBV6-1,many,TRBJ1-4,.,CASSPLLTTNEKLFF,TGTGCCAGCAGTCCCCTATTGACAACTAATGAAAAACTGTTTTTT
TRBV10-3,.,TRBJ2-2,TRBD1,CAISEPGQGNTGELFF,TGTGCCATCAGTGAGCCCGGACAGGGGAACACCGGGGAGCTGTTTTTT
TRBV9,.,TRBJ1-2,TRBD1,CASSVESTGLGYTF,TGTGCCAGCAGCGTAGAGTCGACAGGGCTTGGCTACACCTTC
TRBV2,.,TRBJ2-1,.,CASSEVRRDEQFF,TGTGCCAGCAGTGAAGTCAGGAGGGATGAGCAGTTCTTC
TRBV5-1,.,TRBJ2-2,.,CASSLRLWNTGELFF,TGCGCCAGCAGCTTGAGGTTGTGGAACACCGGGGAGCTGTTTTTT
TRBV28,many,TRBJ1-6,TRBD1,CASSSGPLGGQGNSPLHF,TGTGCCAGCAGTTCTGGTCCACTAGGAGGACAGGGCAATTCACCCCTCCACTTT
TRBV20-1,.,TRBJ1-5,.,CSAITPGQYNQPQHF,TGCAGTGCTATCACCCCGGGGCAGTACAATCAGCCCCAGCATTTT
TRBV7-8,.,TRBJ1-3,.,CASSLAVGNSGNTIYF,TGTGCCAGCAGCTTAGCTGTGGGAAACTCTGGAAACACCATATATTTT
TRBV10-3,.,TRBJ1-4,.,CAISESGPNEKLFF,TGTGCCATCAGTGAGTCCGGTCCTAATGAAAAACTGTTTTTT
TRBV29-1,many,TRBJ1-1,.,CSVERGNTEAFF,TGCAGCGTTGAACGGGGAAACACTGAAGCTTTCTTT
TRBV29-1,many,TRBJ2-2,.,CSVQGRGTGELFF,TGCAGCGTACAGGGGCGGGGAACCGGGGAGCTGTTTTTT
TRBV12-3/TRBV12-4,few,TRBJ2-5,.,CASSSNRQARETQYF,TGTGCCAGCAGCTCGAACCGACAGGCTCGAGAGACCCAGTACTTC
TRBV7-2,.,TRBJ1-2,.,CASSFSSGGNYGYTF,TGTGCCAGCAGTTTTAGCTCCGGCGGAAACTATGGCTACACCTTC
TRBV5-4,.,TRBJ1-2,TRBD1,CASSEGTGVSNYGYTF,TGTGCCAGCAGCGAAGGGACAGGTGTTTCGAACTATGGCTACACCTTC
TRBV5-1,few,TRBJ2-1,.,CASTISGGSYNEQFF,TGCGCCAGCACCATCTCTGGGGGGTCCTACAATGAGCAGTTCTTC
TRBV5-5,few,TRBJ2-1,TRBD1,CASSFGTGVALSYNEQFF,TGTGCCAGCAGCTTTGGGACAGGGGTTGCTCTTAGCTACAATGAGCAGTTCTTC
TRBV5-1,few,TRBJ1-1,.,CASSATGLRNTEAFF,TGCGCCAGCAGCGCTACGGGACTTCGGAACACTGAAGCTTTCTTT
TRBV5-1,.,TRBJ2-4,TRBD1,CASSLAGTGQNIQYF,TGCGCCAGCAGCTTGGCCGGGACAGGGCAAAACATTCAGTACTTC
TRBV6-5,.,TRBJ2-1,TRBD2,CASSWEGTSINEQFF,TGTGCCAGCAGTTGGGAAGGGACTAGCATCAATGAGCAGTTCTTC
TRBV12-3/TRBV12-4,once,TRBJ2-5,TRBD1,CASSWGPGQAPQETQYF,TGTGCCAGCAGTTGGGGTCCGGGACAGGCACCGCAAGAGACCCAGTACTTC
TRBV12-3/TRBV12-4,.,TRBJ2-3,.,CASSTDRGADTQYF,TGTGCCAGCAGCACAGACAGAGGGGCAGATACGCAGTATTTT
TRBV10-3,.,TRBJ2-3,TRBD2,CAISESASGASTDTQYF,TGTGCCATCAGTGAGTCGGCTAGCGGGGCTAGCACAGATACGCAGTATTTT